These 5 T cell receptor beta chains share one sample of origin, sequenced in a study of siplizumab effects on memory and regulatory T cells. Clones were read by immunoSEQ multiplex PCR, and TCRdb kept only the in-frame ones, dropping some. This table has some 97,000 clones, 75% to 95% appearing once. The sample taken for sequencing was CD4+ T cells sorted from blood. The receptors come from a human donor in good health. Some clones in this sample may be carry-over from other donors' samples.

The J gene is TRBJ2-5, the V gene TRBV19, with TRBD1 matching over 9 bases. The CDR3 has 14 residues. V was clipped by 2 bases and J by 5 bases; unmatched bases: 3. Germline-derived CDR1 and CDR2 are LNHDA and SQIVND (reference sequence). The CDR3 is CASSITGQGETQYF. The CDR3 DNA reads TGTGCCAGTAGTATAACAGGACAGGGGGAGACCCAGTACTTC.

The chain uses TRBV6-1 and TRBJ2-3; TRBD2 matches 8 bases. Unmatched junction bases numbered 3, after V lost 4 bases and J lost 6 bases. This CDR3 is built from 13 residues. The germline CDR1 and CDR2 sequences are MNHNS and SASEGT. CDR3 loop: CASSGTSWDTQYF. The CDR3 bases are TGTGCCAGCAGTGGGACTAGCTGGGATACGCAGTATTTT.

The CDR3 loop reads CASSPNTGTGGEKLFF. The CDR3 coding sequence is TGTGCCAGCTCGCCGAACACCGGGACAGGGGGCGAAAAACTGTTTTTT. The chain recombines TRBV18 with TRBJ1-4; TRBD1 matches at 12 bases. V shed 6 bases and J 8 bases; nucleotides not matched to a gene: 10. Germline CDR1 is KGHSH and CDR2 is LQKENI. CDR3 length: 16 amino acids.

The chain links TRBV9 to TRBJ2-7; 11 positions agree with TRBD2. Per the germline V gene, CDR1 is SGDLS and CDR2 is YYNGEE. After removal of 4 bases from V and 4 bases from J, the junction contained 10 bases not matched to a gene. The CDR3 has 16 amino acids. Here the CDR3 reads CASSPSGTSGGYEQYF. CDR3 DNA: TGTGCCAGCAGCCCCAGTGGGACTAGCGGAGGATACGAGCAGTACTTC.

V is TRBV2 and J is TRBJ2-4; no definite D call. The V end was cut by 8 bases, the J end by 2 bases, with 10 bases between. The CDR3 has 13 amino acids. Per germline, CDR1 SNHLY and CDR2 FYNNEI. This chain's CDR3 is CASVVVSKNIQYF. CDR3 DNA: TGTGCCAGCGTAGTGGTTTCCAAAAACATTCAGTACTTC.